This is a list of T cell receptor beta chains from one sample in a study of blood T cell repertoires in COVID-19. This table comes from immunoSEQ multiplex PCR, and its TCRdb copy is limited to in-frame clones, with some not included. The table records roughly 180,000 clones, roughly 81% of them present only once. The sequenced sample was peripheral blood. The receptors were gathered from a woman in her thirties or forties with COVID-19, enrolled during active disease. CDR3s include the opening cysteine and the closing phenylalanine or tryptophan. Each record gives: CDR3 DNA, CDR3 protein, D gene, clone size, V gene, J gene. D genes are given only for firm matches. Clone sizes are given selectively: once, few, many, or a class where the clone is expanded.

CDR3nt: TGTGCCAGCAGCCCGGACGGGGCCCCCGGGGGGGCTTTCTTT
CDR3aa: CASSPDGAPGGAFF
d_gene: -
abundance: once
v_gene: TRBV5-6
j_gene: TRBJ1-1

CDR3nt: TGTGCCAGCAGCTTAGGCGGATTCCCAATGGTCTATGGCTACACCTTC
CDR3aa: CASSLGGFPMVYGYTF
d_gene: -
abundance: few
v_gene: TRBV7-9
j_gene: TRBJ1-2

CDR3nt: TGTGCCAGCAGTACTACCGGACAGGGAAATTCACCCCTCCACTTT
CDR3aa: CASSTTGQGNSPLHF
d_gene: TRBD1
abundance: -
v_gene: TRBV5-5
j_gene: TRBJ1-6

CDR3nt: TGTGCCAGCAGCCAAAACACAGGGGGCGGAGGGTATGGCTACACCTTC
CDR3aa: CASSQNTGGGGYGYTF
d_gene: TRBD1
abundance: -
v_gene: TRBV3-1/TRBV3-2
j_gene: TRBJ1-2

CDR3nt: TGTGCCAGCAGTTTACGGGTCGACAGGGGGGGAAAGCCCCAGCATTTT
CDR3aa: CASSLRVDRGGKPQHF
d_gene: TRBD1
abundance: -
v_gene: TRBV27
j_gene: TRBJ1-5

CDR3nt: TGTGCCAGCTCACCACGGGACAGGGTTGAACAGCCCCAGCATTTT
CDR3aa: CASSPRDRVEQPQHF
d_gene: TRBD1
abundance: -
v_gene: TRBV18
j_gene: TRBJ1-5

CDR3nt: TGTGCCAGCAGCCAAGGGACAGGGGGCTCTGGCTACACCTTC
CDR3aa: CASSQGTGGSGYTF
d_gene: TRBD1
abundance: -
v_gene: TRBV3-1/TRBV3-2
j_gene: TRBJ1-2

CDR3nt: TGTGCTAGCAGCTTAGGTGGACAGGGGAGCGAGCAGTACTTC
CDR3aa: CASSLGGQGSEQYF
d_gene: TRBD1
abundance: -
v_gene: TRBV7-7
j_gene: TRBJ2-7

CDR3nt: TGCAGCGCTCTTGGGGGGGGAGAAAACATTCAGTACTTC
CDR3aa: CSALGGGENIQYF
d_gene: TRBD2
abundance: -
v_gene: TRBV29-1
j_gene: TRBJ2-4

CDR3nt: TGTGCCAGCAGCACGACAGACCAAGAGACCCAGTACTTC
CDR3aa: CASSTTDQETQYF
d_gene: -
abundance: -
v_gene: TRBV5-4
j_gene: TRBJ2-5

CDR3nt: TGTGCCAGCTCACCGCGGGTCGGGGAGGGGAATGAGCAGTTCTTC
CDR3aa: CASSPRVGEGNEQFF
d_gene: TRBD2
abundance: -
v_gene: TRBV18
j_gene: TRBJ2-1

CDR3nt: TGTGCCAGCAGCTTACTTGTACTTCAACAGTTCTTC
CDR3aa: CASSLLVLQQFF
d_gene: -
abundance: -
v_gene: TRBV7-9
j_gene: TRBJ2-1

CDR3nt: TGTGCCAGCAGCCCCCCGGGCAGACAGGGTTACGAGCAGTACTTC
CDR3aa: CASSPPGRQGYEQYF
d_gene: TRBD1
abundance: -
v_gene: TRBV3-1/TRBV3-2
j_gene: TRBJ2-7

CDR3nt: TGTGCCTGGGAGCGAAGCGGCCTCTACGAGCAGTACTTC
CDR3aa: CAWERSGLYEQYF
d_gene: -
abundance: -
v_gene: TRBV30
j_gene: TRBJ2-7

CDR3nt: TGTGCCAGCAGTCTCAACAGGAGGGCGTTCAATGAGCAGTTCTTC
CDR3aa: CASSLNRRAFNEQFF
d_gene: -
abundance: -
v_gene: TRBV28
j_gene: TRBJ2-1

CDR3nt: TGTGCCAGCAGCTTAGCGGGTCTCACAGATACGCAGTATTTT
CDR3aa: CASSLAGLTDTQYF
d_gene: -
abundance: -
v_gene: TRBV11-3
j_gene: TRBJ2-3

CDR3nt: TGTGCCAGCAGTTACGGGAGGGTGCAATCACCCCTCCACTTT
CDR3aa: CASSYGRVQSPLHF
d_gene: -
abundance: -
v_gene: TRBV6-5
j_gene: TRBJ1-6

CDR3nt: TGTGCCAGCAGCTTAAGGGGGGGCACCGGGGAGCTGTTTTTT
CDR3aa: CASSLRGGTGELFF
d_gene: -
abundance: -
v_gene: TRBV11-2
j_gene: TRBJ2-2

CDR3nt: TGTGCCAGCAGCTACGGACAGAGAGGTGGGTCTTTCTTT
CDR3aa: CASSYGQRGGSFF
d_gene: -
abundance: once
v_gene: TRBV13
j_gene: TRBJ1-1

CDR3nt: TGTGCCAGCACGGGACAGAATAATAATTCACCCCTCCACTTT
CDR3aa: CASTGQNNNSPLHF
d_gene: TRBD1
abundance: -
v_gene: TRBV28
j_gene: TRBJ1-6

CDR3nt: TGTGCCAGCAGCTTAGTTCTTCGAGGGAGTGGAAACGAGCAGTACTTC
CDR3aa: CASSLVLRGSGNEQYF
d_gene: -
abundance: -
v_gene: TRBV7-6
j_gene: TRBJ2-7

CDR3nt: TGTGCCAGCAGTGGTGGAGCTCGAACTGTTGGAAACACCATATATTTT
CDR3aa: CASSGGARTVGNTIYF
d_gene: -
abundance: -
v_gene: TRBV2
j_gene: TRBJ1-3

CDR3nt: TGTGCCAGTAGTACCCCCAGGGGGCTGGGGATGAACACTGAAGCTTTCTTT
CDR3aa: CASSTPRGLGMNTEAFF
d_gene: TRBD1
abundance: -
v_gene: TRBV19
j_gene: TRBJ1-1

CDR3nt: TGTGCCACCAGCAGGACTATCGGGACTAGCGGGGGCCGCACAGATACGCAGTATTTT
CDR3aa: CATSRTIGTSGGRTDTQYF
d_gene: TRBD2
abundance: -
v_gene: TRBV15
j_gene: TRBJ2-3

CDR3nt: TGTGCCAGCAGCTCGAACCCCATAGGGGCCTCCGAGCAGTACTTC
CDR3aa: CASSSNPIGASEQYF
d_gene: -
abundance: -
v_gene: TRBV5-4
j_gene: TRBJ2-7

CDR3nt: TGTGCCAGCAGTTACGTGCGGACCGGGGAGCTGTTTTTT
CDR3aa: CASSYVRTGELFF
d_gene: -
abundance: -
v_gene: TRBV6-2/TRBV6-3
j_gene: TRBJ2-2

CDR3nt: TGTGCCAGCATTCCCGGGGGACAGGGGGCCTACAATCAGCCCCAGCATTTT
CDR3aa: CASIPGGQGAYNQPQHF
d_gene: TRBD1
abundance: -
v_gene: TRBV28
j_gene: TRBJ1-5

CDR3nt: TGTGCCAGCAGTGAATATAAGGGGGGGGCCAGGGACAATGAGCAGTTCTTC
CDR3aa: CASSEYKGGARDNEQFF
d_gene: -
abundance: medium-sized
v_gene: TRBV25-1
j_gene: TRBJ2-1

CDR3nt: TGTGCCTGGAGTGTACTACCTGTAGACGGGGAGCAGTTCTTC
CDR3aa: CAWSVLPVDGEQFF
d_gene: -
abundance: -
v_gene: TRBV30
j_gene: TRBJ2-1

CDR3nt: TGTGCCACCAGTGACCCTAGTGGGAGCGGGGGCACAGATACGCAGTATTTT
CDR3aa: CATSDPSGSGGTDTQYF
d_gene: TRBD2
abundance: -
v_gene: TRBV24-1
j_gene: TRBJ2-3

CDR3nt: TGTGCCAGCAGGGCTGACAGGGGGAGGGAGACCCAGTACTTC
CDR3aa: CASRADRGRETQYF
d_gene: TRBD1
abundance: -
v_gene: TRBV2
j_gene: TRBJ2-5

CDR3nt: TGTGCCAGCAGCAAACCCGGGGCTAGCGGGAGTAGCAAGACCCAGTACTTC
CDR3aa: CASSKPGASGSSKTQYF
d_gene: -
abundance: -
v_gene: TRBV21-1
j_gene: TRBJ2-5

CDR3nt: TGTGCCAGCTCACCCAACACCGGGGTGGAGACCCAGTACTTC
CDR3aa: CASSPNTGVETQYF
d_gene: -
abundance: -
v_gene: TRBV18
j_gene: TRBJ2-5

CDR3nt: TGTGCCAGCAGTTACAGGGGGCGCAATCAGCCCCAGCATTTT
CDR3aa: CASSYRGRNQPQHF
d_gene: TRBD1
abundance: few
v_gene: TRBV6-5
j_gene: TRBJ1-5

CDR3nt: TGTGCCAGCAGTGAAGGGGGACCCGGGACAGGGATGAGTGGCTACACCTTC
CDR3aa: CASSEGGPGTGMSGYTF
d_gene: TRBD1
abundance: few
v_gene: TRBV6-1
j_gene: TRBJ1-2

CDR3nt: TGTGCCAGTTACGAGGGCCCATACAATGAGCAGTTCTTC
CDR3aa: CASYEGPYNEQFF
d_gene: -
abundance: once
v_gene: TRBV6-5
j_gene: TRBJ2-1

CDR3nt: TGTGCCAGCAGCCAGGGACAGACTTACGAGCAGTACTTC
CDR3aa: CASSQGQTYEQYF
d_gene: TRBD1
abundance: -
v_gene: TRBV7-8
j_gene: TRBJ2-7

CDR3nt: TGTGCCAGCAGCCCCTACAGGGGGTCCTACGAGCAGTACTTC
CDR3aa: CASSPYRGSYEQYF
d_gene: TRBD1
abundance: -
v_gene: TRBV11-2
j_gene: TRBJ2-7

CDR3nt: TGTGCCCCCAAACCGAAAAAGTTGAGTGGGGCCAACGTCCTGACTTTC
CDR3aa: CAPKPKKLSGANVLTF
d_gene: -
abundance: few
v_gene: TRBV7-9
j_gene: TRBJ2-6

CDR3nt: TGTGCTAGCAGCCCCCGGGGGGGGGTGAGAGAGACCCAGTACTTC
CDR3aa: CASSPRGGVRETQYF
d_gene: TRBD2
abundance: -
v_gene: TRBV7-7
j_gene: TRBJ2-5

CDR3nt: TGCGCCAGCTCACAGGGAGACTCGGAGCAGTTCTTC
CDR3aa: CASSQGDSEQFF
d_gene: -
abundance: -
v_gene: TRBV10-1
j_gene: TRBJ2-1

CDR3nt: TGTGCCAGCAGCACCGCCGGGAACCTCAATCTGAAAGCTTTCTTT
CDR3aa: CASSTAGNLNLKAFF
d_gene: -
abundance: -
v_gene: TRBV5-8
j_gene: TRBJ1-1

CDR3nt: TGTGCCAGCATCCTGGGGAGCGGGAGTTACAATGAGCAGTTCTTC
CDR3aa: CASILGSGSYNEQFF
d_gene: TRBD2
abundance: -
v_gene: TRBV6-5
j_gene: TRBJ2-1

CDR3nt: TGTGCCAGCAGCGTAGTTAACAATGAGCAGTTCTTC
CDR3aa: CASSVVNNEQFF
d_gene: -
abundance: -
v_gene: TRBV9
j_gene: TRBJ2-1

CDR3nt: TGTGCCAGCAGCCAAGGGGCGGTTGGTCGGGGTCGTGGCTACACCTTC
CDR3aa: CASSQGAVGRGRGYTF
d_gene: -
abundance: -
v_gene: TRBV3-1/TRBV3-2
j_gene: TRBJ1-2

CDR3nt: TGTGCCAGCAGTTTGCAAGGAGTCAATCAGCCCCAGCATTTT
CDR3aa: CASSLQGVNQPQHF
d_gene: -
abundance: -
v_gene: TRBV27
j_gene: TRBJ1-5

CDR3nt: TGTGCCAGCAGCCCAGAAACAGGGTTCGGCACTGAAGCTTTCTTT
CDR3aa: CASSPETGFGTEAFF
d_gene: -
abundance: -
v_gene: TRBV7-2
j_gene: TRBJ1-1

CDR3nt: TGTGCCAGCAGCTTAATGCCGGGGACCCAGTACTTC
CDR3aa: CASSLMPGTQYF
d_gene: -
abundance: -
v_gene: TRBV7-3
j_gene: TRBJ2-5

CDR3nt: TGTGCCAGCAAGCCAAGCGGGGGCGACACCGGGGAGCTGTTTTTT
CDR3aa: CASKPSGGDTGELFF
d_gene: TRBD2
abundance: -
v_gene: TRBV6-4
j_gene: TRBJ2-2

CDR3nt: TGTGCCAGCAGCGAGTCCGGCAGGGCCGACACTGAAGCTTTCTTT
CDR3aa: CASSESGRADTEAFF
d_gene: -
abundance: -
v_gene: TRBV9
j_gene: TRBJ1-1

CDR3nt: TGTGCCTGGACGGGACAGCCTAGTGTGGCGCGGGGCTACACCTTC
CDR3aa: CAWTGQPSVARGYTF
d_gene: TRBD1
abundance: few
v_gene: TRBV30
j_gene: TRBJ1-2

CDR3nt: TGTGCCTGGGCCCTGGACAGGAATCATTCACCCCTCCACTTT
CDR3aa: CAWALDRNHSPLHF
d_gene: TRBD1
abundance: -
v_gene: TRBV30
j_gene: TRBJ1-6

CDR3nt: TGCGCCAGCAGCTTGCCAACGAGCTCCTACAATGAGCAGTTCTTC
CDR3aa: CASSLPTSSYNEQFF
d_gene: -
abundance: -
v_gene: TRBV5-1
j_gene: TRBJ2-1

CDR3nt: TGTGCCAGCAGCTTAGGTTTTCAGGACAGTTACACAGATACGCAGTATTTT
CDR3aa: CASSLGFQDSYTDTQYF
d_gene: -
abundance: -
v_gene: TRBV11-2
j_gene: TRBJ2-3

CDR3nt: TGTGCCAGCAGTGAGGACAGGGAGATTTCACCCCTCCACTTT
CDR3aa: CASSEDREISPLHF
d_gene: TRBD1
abundance: -
v_gene: TRBV2
j_gene: TRBJ1-6

CDR3nt: TGTGCCAGCAAACCCGGGACAGCGGAATCCTACGAGCAGTACTTC
CDR3aa: CASKPGTAESYEQYF
d_gene: TRBD1
abundance: -
v_gene: TRBV19
j_gene: TRBJ2-7

CDR3nt: TGTGCCAGCAGTTTCAGCTCGGCGGCGGCGGACACTGAAGCTTTCTTT
CDR3aa: CASSFSSAAADTEAFF
d_gene: -
abundance: few
v_gene: TRBV28
j_gene: TRBJ1-1